The rows below give T cell receptor beta chains drawn from one sample of a study of blood T cell repertoires in COVID-19. Produced via immunoSEQ multiplex PCR; TCRdb's table is partial and in-frame only. The sample carries about 370,000 clones, around 92% recorded once. The sequenced sample consisted of peripheral blood. The receptors were sampled from a woman aged 30 to 39 with COVID-19, enrolled during active disease. Both conserved end residues are part of each CDR3. D genes are given only for firm matches. Clone size is given for some rows only: seen once, a few or many times, or a class if the clone is expanded.

-	TRBD2	TRBJ2-1	TRBV10-3	TGTGCCACCGCGCGGGGGGGCAATGAGCAGTTCTTC	CATARGGNEQFF
-	TRBD1	TRBJ2-3	TRBV27	TGTGCCAGCAGTTTCTCCCCGACAGGGTGGACAGATACGCAGTATTTT	CASSFSPTGWTDTQYF
-	-	TRBJ2-2	TRBV24-1	TGTGCCACCAGTGGCTCACAGGGAGTTAGGCACACCGGGGAGCTGTTTTTT	CATSGSQGVRHTGELFF
-	-	TRBJ2-7	TRBV7-9	TGTGCCAGCAGCAGCACAGGGACAAGCTCCTACGAGCAGTACTTC	CASSSTGTSSYEQYF
-	TRBD2	TRBJ2-3	TRBV6-5	TGTGCCAGCAGTTACGCGGCTAGCGGGCGAGATACGCAGTATTTT	CASSYAASGRDTQYF
-	-	TRBJ2-5	TRBV11-3	TGTGCCAGCAGCTTAGGGCTGGGGGGTAGCCAAGAGACCCAGTACTTC	CASSLGLGGSQETQYF
-	-	TRBJ1-1	TRBV20-1	TGCAGTGCTAGTTTTAGTCGGGGGGTCACTGAAGCTTTCTTT	CSASFSRGVTEAFF
once	-	TRBJ1-2	TRBV7-8	TGTGCCAGCAGCTTAGGGTCATCGGTCGCCCCTAGCTGGGGAGGCTACACCTTC	CASSLGSSVAPSWGGYTF
-	TRBD2	TRBJ2-2	TRBV30	TGTGCCTGGGAAGGGGGTAGCGGGAGTCCCGGGGAGCTGTTTTTT	CAWEGGSGSPGELFF
-	-	TRBJ1-4	TRBV25-1	TGTGCCAGCAGTGACGACAGCGGGTATGAAAAACTGTTTTTT	CASSDDSGYEKLFF
-	-	TRBJ2-2	TRBV4-2	TGTGCCAGCAGCCAGCTGCGCGCGAACACCGGGGAGCTGTTTTTT	CASSQLRANTGELFF
-	-	TRBJ2-5	TRBV28	TGTGCCAGCAGTTGGGCAGGGGTGAAAGAGACCCAGTACTTC	CASSWAGVKETQYF
-	TRBD2	TRBJ2-3	TRBV6-1	TGTGCCAGCAGTGGGTACTTAGCGGGGAGGCCGGGGACAGATACGCAGTATTTT	CASSGYLAGRPGTDTQYF
once	TRBD2	TRBJ2-1	TRBV19	TGTGCCAGTAGTATAGGGGGCCGGCTAGCGGGAGGCCCAAGGTACAATGAGCAGTTCTTC	CASSIGGRLAGGPRYNEQFF
-	-	TRBJ1-1	TRBV11-2	TGTGCCAGCAGCTTAAACAGGAACACTGAAGCTTTCTTT	CASSLNRNTEAFF
-	-	TRBJ2-3	TRBV27	TGTGCCAGCAGTCTCCAGGTAGTAGCGCACCCGTTCACAGATACGCAGTATTTT	CASSLQVVAHPFTDTQYF
-	-	TRBJ2-2	TRBV9	TGTGCCAGCAGCTTAAACACCGGGGAGCTGTTTTTT	CASSLNTGELFF
once	-	TRBJ1-5	TRBV7-2	TGTGCCAGCAGCTTAAACAGGGATAGCAATCAGCCCCAGCATTTT	CASSLNRDSNQPQHF
-	TRBD1	TRBJ1-1	TRBV6-2/TRBV6-3	TGTGCCAGCAGTTACTCTCGAGACAGGGGGGGCACTGAAGCTTTCTTT	CASSYSRDRGGTEAFF
few	-	TRBJ1-5	TRBV7-6	TGTGCCAGCAGCTCATATCCCAGGGGCAGGGTAAATCAGCCCCAGCATTTT	CASSSYPRGRVNQPQHF
once	-	TRBJ1-2	TRBV5-4	TGTGCCAGCAGCTCCAGAATCCCACCCAACTATGGCTACACCTTC	CASSSRIPPNYGYTF
-	-	TRBJ2-1	TRBV5-1	TGCGCCAGCAGCTTGGCCCCGGGAAGCTCCTACAATGAGCAGTTCTTC	CASSLAPGSSYNEQFF
-	TRBD1	TRBJ2-2	TRBV19	TGTGCCAGTAGTATTCAGGGGGCGGTCGGGGAGCTGTTTTTT	CASSIQGAVGELFF
-	TRBD1	TRBJ2-7	TRBV19	TGTGCCAGTAGTATCCGGGACAGGGCGGCCTACGAGCAGTACTTC	CASSIRDRAAYEQYF
-	-	TRBJ1-6	TRBV5-6	TGTGCCAGCAGCGCGAACAGGGCAAGCTCCTATAATTCACCCCTCCACTTT	CASSANRASSYNSPLHF
-	TRBD2	TRBJ2-2	TRBV10-3	TGTGCCATCAGTGATCGGGGGGCGAACACCGGGGAGCTGTTTTTT	CAISDRGANTGELFF
-	TRBD1	TRBJ1-4	TRBV11-2	TGTGCCAGCAGCTTAAGGAGGACAGGGGAAGCAACTAATGAAAAACTGTTTTTT	CASSLRRTGEATNEKLFF
-	TRBD1	TRBJ1-6	TRBV6-5	TGTGCCAGCGCCCCCTCGGGGACAGGGGGCTTTGGCCTCCACTTT	CASAPSGTGGFGLHF
-	TRBD1	TRBJ1-5	TRBV10-1	TGCGCCAGCAGTACCCCCGGACAGGGTATTGGGAATCAGCCCCAGCATTTT	CASSTPGQGIGNQPQHF
-	TRBD2	TRBJ2-3	TRBV6-4	TGTGCCAGCAGTCCCGGGACTAGCGGGAGCAGCACAGATACGCAGTATTTT	CASSPGTSGSSTDTQYF
-	TRBD1	TRBJ2-5	TRBV7-6	TGTGCCAGCAGCGGACGGACAGGGGAGAAAGAGACCCAGTACTTC	CASSGRTGEKETQYF
-	-	TRBJ1-2	TRBV28	TGTGCCAGCAGTTTAGGAGGCTATGGCTACACCTTC	CASSLGGYGYTF
-	-	TRBJ2-1	TRBV11-2	TGTGCCAGCAGCTTAGAGTGGACAGACAATGAGCAGTTCTTC	CASSLEWTDNEQFF
-	TRBD1	TRBJ1-1	TRBV19	TGTGCCAGTAGTACGGGACAGCTATTACATGAAGCTTTCTTT	CASSTGQLLHEAFF
-	TRBD1	TRBJ1-2	TRBV28	TGTGCCAGCAGTTCCCCGGGACAGGGAAACGATGGCTACACCTTC	CASSSPGQGNDGYTF
once	-	TRBJ1-6	TRBV10-3	TGTGCCATCAGTGTTTCGTCCATACTAGGCGATGGTAATTCACCCCTCCACTTT	CAISVSSILGDGNSPLHF
-	TRBD2	TRBJ2-3	TRBV6-1	TGTGCCAGCAGTGAACTAGCGGGAGCTAGCACAGATACGCAGTATTTT	CASSELAGASTDTQYF
-	TRBD1	TRBJ2-1	TRBV7-2	TGTGCCAGCAGCTTAGAGTCGACAGGGTTCAATGAGCAGTTCTTC	CASSLESTGFNEQFF
-	TRBD1	TRBJ1-5	TRBV7-9	TGTGCCAGCAGCTTAGGAGGGGGCGACCAGCCCCAGCATTTT	CASSLGGGDQPQHF
-	-	TRBJ2-3	TRBV27	TGTGCCAGCAGTTACAGGGTGGGCACAGATACGCAGTATTTT	CASSYRVGTDTQYF
-	-	TRBJ2-2	TRBV10-1	TGCGCCAGCAGCAACCCCGGGACACCGAACACCGGGGAGCTGTTTTTT	CASSNPGTPNTGELFF
-	-	TRBJ1-2	TRBV12-3/TRBV12-4	TGTGCCAGCAGTTTTGAGCTATTGAGTGGCTACACCTTC	CASSFELLSGYTF
-	TRBD2	TRBJ2-5	TRBV5-3	TGTGCCAGAAGCTCGGGACTAGCGGTGGCCCCCGAATACCAAGAGACCCAGTACTTC	CARSSGLAVAPEYQETQYF
-	-	TRBJ1-6	TRBV5-5	TGTGCCAGCAGCTTCAGGGACACCCATAATTCACCCCTCCACTTT	CASSFRDTHNSPLHF
-	-	TRBJ1-1	TRBV12-3/TRBV12-4	TGTGCCAGCAGCTGGGGAGGGAACACTGAAGCTTTCTTT	CASSWGGNTEAFF
-	-	TRBJ1-4	TRBV5-5	TGTGCCAGCAGCTTGCTTATGGTGGGCGCTAATGAAAAACTGTTTTTT	CASSLLMVGANEKLFF
-	-	TRBJ2-1	TRBV12-5	TGTGCTAGTGGTTCCGGCTCCTACAATGAGCAGTTCTTC	CASGSGSYNEQFF
-	-	TRBJ1-6	TRBV6-1	TGTGCCAGCAGTGAACAGGGGCTTAATTCACCCCTCCACTTT	CASSEQGLNSPLHF
-	-	TRBJ1-1	TRBV28	TGTGCCAGCAGGAAGGCCAGGGTTGGCACTGAAGCTTTCTTT	CASRKARVGTEAFF
-	-	TRBJ2-1	TRBV14	TGTGCCAGCAGCCAGGACAACCAGGGTCCTAGCTCCTACAATGAGCAGTTCTTC	CASSQDNQGPSSYNEQFF
-	-	TRBJ1-6	TRBV7-9	TGTGCCAGCAGCTTAGCTCCCCCGGGATTAAATTCACCCCTCCACTTT	CASSLAPPGLNSPLHF
-	-	TRBJ2-5	TRBV5-1	TGCGCCAGCAGCTATTACGCGGGGGCGGAGGAGACCCAGTACTTC	CASSYYAGAEETQYF
-	-	TRBJ2-6	TRBV4-3	TGCGCCAGCAGCCAAGAGGTCTACGATGTACCTGGGGCCAACGTCCTGACTTTC	CASSQEVYDVPGANVLTF
-	-	TRBJ2-7	TRBV5-8	TGTGCCAGCAGCTTCCGGCAGGCCTACGAGCAGTACTTC	CASSFRQAYEQYF